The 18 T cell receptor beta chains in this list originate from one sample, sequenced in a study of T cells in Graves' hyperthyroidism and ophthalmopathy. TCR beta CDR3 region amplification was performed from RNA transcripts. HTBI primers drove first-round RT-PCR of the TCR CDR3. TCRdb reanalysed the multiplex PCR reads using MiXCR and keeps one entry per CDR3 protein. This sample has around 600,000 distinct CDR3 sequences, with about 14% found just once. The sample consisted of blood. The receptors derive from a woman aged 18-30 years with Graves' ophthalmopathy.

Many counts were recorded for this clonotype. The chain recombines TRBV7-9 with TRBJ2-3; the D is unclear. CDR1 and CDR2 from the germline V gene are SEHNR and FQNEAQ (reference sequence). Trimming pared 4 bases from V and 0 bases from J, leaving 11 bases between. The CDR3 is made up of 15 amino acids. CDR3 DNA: TGTGCCAGCAGCTACCCCTTGGATAGCACAGATACGCAGTATTTT. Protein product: CASSYPLDSTDTQYF.

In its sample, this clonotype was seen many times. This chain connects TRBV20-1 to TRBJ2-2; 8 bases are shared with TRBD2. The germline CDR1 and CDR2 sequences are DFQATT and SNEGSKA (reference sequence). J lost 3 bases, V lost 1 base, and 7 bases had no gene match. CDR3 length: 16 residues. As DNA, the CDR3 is TGCAGTGCTAGAGTGTGGGCGGGGGGTGACACCGGGGAGCTGTTTTTT. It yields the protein CSARVWAGGDTGELFF.

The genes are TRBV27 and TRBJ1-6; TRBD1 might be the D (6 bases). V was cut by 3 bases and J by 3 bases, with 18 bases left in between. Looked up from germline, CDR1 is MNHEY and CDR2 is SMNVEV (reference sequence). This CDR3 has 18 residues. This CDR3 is CASSFQTDRGIYNSPLHF. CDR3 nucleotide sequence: TGTGCCAGCAGTTTTCAGACGGACAGAGGAATCTATAATTCACCCCTCCACTTT.

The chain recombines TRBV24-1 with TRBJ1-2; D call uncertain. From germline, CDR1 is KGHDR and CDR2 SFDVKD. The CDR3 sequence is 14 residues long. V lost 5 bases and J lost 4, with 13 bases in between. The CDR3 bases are TGTGCCACCAGTGCCGCCACCGGGAGCTATGGCTACACCTTC. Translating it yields CATSAATGSYGYTF.

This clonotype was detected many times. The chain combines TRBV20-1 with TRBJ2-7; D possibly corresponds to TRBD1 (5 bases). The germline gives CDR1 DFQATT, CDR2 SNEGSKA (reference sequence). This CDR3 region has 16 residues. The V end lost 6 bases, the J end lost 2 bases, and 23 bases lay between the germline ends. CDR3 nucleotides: TGCAGTGCGAGTCCCCCCGACAGTTTTCGGGCCTACGAGCAGTACTTC. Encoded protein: CSASPPDSFRAYEQYF.

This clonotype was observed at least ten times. CDR3 in DNA: TGTGCCAGCAGTTACTCGACGACAGCGTCTAACGAGCAGTACTTC. Translated, it gives CASSYSTTASNEQYF. The chain carries TRBV6-2 or TRBV6-3 and TRBJ2-7; D perhaps matches TRBD1 (5 bases). This CDR3 has 15 amino acids. Germline V CDR1 and CDR2: MNHEY, SVGEGT. V was trimmed by 0 bases and J by 5 bases, leaving 14 bases between them.

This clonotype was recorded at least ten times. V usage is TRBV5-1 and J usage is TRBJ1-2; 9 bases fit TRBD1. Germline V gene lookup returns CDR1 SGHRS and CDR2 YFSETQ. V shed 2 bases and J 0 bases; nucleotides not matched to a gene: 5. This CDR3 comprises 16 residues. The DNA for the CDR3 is TGCGCCAGCAGCTTAAACAGGGGGCCCCCTAACTATGGCTACACCTTC. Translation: CASSLNRGPPNYGYTF.

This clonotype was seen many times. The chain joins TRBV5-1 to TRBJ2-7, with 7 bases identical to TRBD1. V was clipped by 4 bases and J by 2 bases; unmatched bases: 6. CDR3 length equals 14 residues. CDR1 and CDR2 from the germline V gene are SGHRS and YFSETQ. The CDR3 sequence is CASSTTGETYEQYF. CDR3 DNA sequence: TGCGCCAGCAGCACTACAGGGGAAACCTACGAGCAGTACTTC.

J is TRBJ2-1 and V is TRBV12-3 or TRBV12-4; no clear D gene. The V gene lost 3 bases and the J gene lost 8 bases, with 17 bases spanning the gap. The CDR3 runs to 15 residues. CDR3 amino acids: CASSFGRRVADEQFF. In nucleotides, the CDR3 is TGTGCCAGCAGTTTCGGTCGAAGGGTAGCTGATGAGCAGTTCTTC.

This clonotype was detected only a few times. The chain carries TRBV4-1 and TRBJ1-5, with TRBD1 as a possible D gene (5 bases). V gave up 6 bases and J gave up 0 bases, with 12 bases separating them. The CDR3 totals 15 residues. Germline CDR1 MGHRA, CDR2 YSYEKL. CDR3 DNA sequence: TGCGCCAGCAGTCGACAGTCTGCTAGCAATCAGCCCCAGCATTTT. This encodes CASSRQSASNQPQHF.

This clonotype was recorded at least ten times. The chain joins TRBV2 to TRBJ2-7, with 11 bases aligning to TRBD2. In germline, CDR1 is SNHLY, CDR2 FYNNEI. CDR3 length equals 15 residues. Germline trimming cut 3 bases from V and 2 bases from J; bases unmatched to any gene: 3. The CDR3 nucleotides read TGTGCCAGCAGTGATGGTAGCGGGAGGGCCTACGAGCAGTACTTC. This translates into CASSDGSGRAYEQYF.

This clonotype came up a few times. CDR3 sequence reads: CASRESGLAGPFQETQYF. The CDR3 region has the DNA TGCGCCAGCAGGGAATCGGGACTAGCGGGCCCATTCCAAGAGACCCAGTACTTC. This sequence joins TRBV5-1 and TRBJ2-5; 12 bases match TRBD2. The CDR3 has 18 amino acids. V shed 5 bases and J 1 base; nucleotides not matched to a gene: 12. Germline V lookup: CDR1 SGHRS, CDR2 YFSETQ.

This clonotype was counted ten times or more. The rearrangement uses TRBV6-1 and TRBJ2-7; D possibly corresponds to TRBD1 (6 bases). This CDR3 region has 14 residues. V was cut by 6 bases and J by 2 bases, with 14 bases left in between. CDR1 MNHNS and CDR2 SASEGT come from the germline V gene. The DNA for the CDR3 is TGTGCCAGCAGGCCTACAGGGCCAACCTACGAGCAGTACTTC. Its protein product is CASRPTGPTYEQYF.

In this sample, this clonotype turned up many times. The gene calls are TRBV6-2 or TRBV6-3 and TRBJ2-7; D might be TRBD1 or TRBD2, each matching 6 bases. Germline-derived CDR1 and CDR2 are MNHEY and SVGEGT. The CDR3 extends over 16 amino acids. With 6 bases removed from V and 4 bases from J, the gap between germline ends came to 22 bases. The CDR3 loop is CASRSWGRDPSYEQYF. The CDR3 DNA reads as TGTGCCAGCAGATCCTGGGGGCGGGACCCCTCATACGAGCAGTACTTC.

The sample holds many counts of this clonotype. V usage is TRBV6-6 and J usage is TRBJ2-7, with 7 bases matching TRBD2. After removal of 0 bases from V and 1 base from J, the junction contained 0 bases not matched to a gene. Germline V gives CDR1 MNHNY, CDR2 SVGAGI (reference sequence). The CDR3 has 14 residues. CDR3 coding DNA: TGTGCCAGCAGTTACTCGGGAGGGTCCTACGAGCAGTACTTC. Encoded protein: CASSYSGGSYEQYF.

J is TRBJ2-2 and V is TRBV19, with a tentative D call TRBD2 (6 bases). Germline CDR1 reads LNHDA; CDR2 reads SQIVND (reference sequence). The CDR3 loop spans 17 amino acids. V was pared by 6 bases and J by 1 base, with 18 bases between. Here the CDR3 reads CASRGPLADMNTGELFF. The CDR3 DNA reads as TGTGCCAGTAGGGGCCCTTTAGCGGATATGAACACCGGGGAGCTGTTTTTT.

CDR3 region: CASSPYARDFRSYEQYF. CDR3 coding DNA: TGCGCCAGCAGCCCCTACGCTCGGGACTTCCGCTCCTACGAGCAGTACTTC. The chain joins TRBV4-3 to TRBJ2-7; D might be TRBD2 (6 bases). V shed 4 bases and J shed 0 bases, with 19 bases lying between them. The CDR3 totals 17 residues. CDR1 and CDR2 from the germline V gene are LGHNA and YSLEER.

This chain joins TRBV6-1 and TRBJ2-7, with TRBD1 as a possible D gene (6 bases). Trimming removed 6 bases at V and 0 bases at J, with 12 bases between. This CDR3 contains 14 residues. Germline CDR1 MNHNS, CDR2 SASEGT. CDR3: CASRETGRSYEQYF. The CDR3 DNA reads TGTGCCAGCAGGGAGACAGGTCGCTCCTACGAGCAGTACTTC.